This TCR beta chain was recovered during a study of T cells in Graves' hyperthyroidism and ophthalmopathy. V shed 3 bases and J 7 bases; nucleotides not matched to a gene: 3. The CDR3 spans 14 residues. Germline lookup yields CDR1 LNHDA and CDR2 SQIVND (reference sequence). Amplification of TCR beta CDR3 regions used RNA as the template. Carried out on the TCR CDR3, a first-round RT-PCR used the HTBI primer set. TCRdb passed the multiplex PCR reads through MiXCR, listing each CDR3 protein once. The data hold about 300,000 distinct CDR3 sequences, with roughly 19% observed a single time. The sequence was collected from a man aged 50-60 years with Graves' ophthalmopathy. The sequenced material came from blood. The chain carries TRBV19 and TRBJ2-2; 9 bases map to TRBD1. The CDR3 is CASSIGTGIGELFF. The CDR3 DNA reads TGTGCCAGTAGTATCGGGACAGGGATCGGGGAGCTGTTTTTT.